Below, one T cell receptor (beta chain) is given with its context. Antigen specificity is unknown. Measured with immunoSEQ multiplex PCR; TCRdb has only the in-frame clones, and not every one. Of about 1 million clones in the sample, 65% to 75% were seen once. Germline V gene sequence: CDR1 SGHTS, CDR2 YDEGEE. CDR3 length: 15 amino acids. Trimming cost V 4 bases and J 9 bases; bases outside gene matches: 13. The data were taken from a study of shared clonotypes between healthy human individuals. Across the whole study: Three CD4 naive, three CD4 memory, two CD8 naive and one CD8 memory plate were used per donor.

Study results and caveats: As a rule, naive subsets had a larger estimated richness than memory subsets.

The chain links TRBV5-8 to TRBJ1-5; 7 bases line up with TRBD1. This clonotype originated in a man younger than 30 in good health. Sequencing was performed on memory CD4+ T cells sorted from blood. Subset: CD45RA-negative fraction. CDR3 nucleotide sequence: TGTGCCAGCAGCCTGACTGGGACAGAAGTACGGCCCCAGCATTTT. It translates to CASSLTGTEVRPQHF.